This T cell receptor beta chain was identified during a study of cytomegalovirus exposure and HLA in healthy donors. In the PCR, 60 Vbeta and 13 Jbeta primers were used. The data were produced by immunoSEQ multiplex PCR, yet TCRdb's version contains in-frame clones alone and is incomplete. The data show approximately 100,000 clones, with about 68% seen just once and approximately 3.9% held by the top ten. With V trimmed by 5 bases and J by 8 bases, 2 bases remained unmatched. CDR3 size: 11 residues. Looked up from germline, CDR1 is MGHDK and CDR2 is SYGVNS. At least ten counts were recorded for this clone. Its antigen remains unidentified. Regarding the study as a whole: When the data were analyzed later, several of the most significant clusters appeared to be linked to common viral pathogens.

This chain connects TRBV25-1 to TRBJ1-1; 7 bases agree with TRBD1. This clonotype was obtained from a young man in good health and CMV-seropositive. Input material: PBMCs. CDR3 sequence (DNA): TGTGCCAGCAGTAAACAGGGGGAAGCTTTCTTT. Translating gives CASSKQGEAFF.